This T cell receptor (beta chain) came from a study of cytomegalovirus exposure and HLA in healthy donors. Study in general: Ancestry clustering placed around four fifths of several hundred genotyped donors in the Caucasian-associated cluster.

Worth noting for this clone: Its antigen is unidentified.

The study ran its PCR with 60 Vbeta and 13 Jbeta primers. Here immunoSEQ multiplex PCR was the method, and the copy in TCRdb shows in-frame clones only, minus some. The sample table includes about 88,000 clones. The germline CDR1 and CDR2 sequences are MNHEY and SMNVEV (reference sequence). V lost 3 bases to trimming and J lost 4 bases; unmatched junction nucleotides: 9. CDR3 size: 15 residues. Whole-study findings and limits: A later analysis linked a missense variant in DCLRE1C to the trimming of TCR beta V and J genes. A later look showed TCR association rates differing by HLA locus, highest for DRB1 and lowest for HLA-C. Most CMV-associated TCR beta chains appeared HLA-restricted in a later analysis.

The receptor's source is a girl aged 5-17 years in good health and CMV-seropositive. J is TRBJ2-7 and V is TRBV27; TRBD2 aligns across 7 bases. The sequencing sample was made of PBMCs. The CDR3 protein is CASSFGAGEGYEQYF. For the CDR3, the DNA is TGTGCCAGCAGTTTTGGCGCGGGGGAGGGGTACGAGCAGTACTTC.